This is a list of T cell receptor beta chains from one sample in a study of cytomegalovirus exposure and HLA in healthy donors. The repertoire was sequenced with immunoSEQ multiplex PCR; TCRdb's copy has only in-frame clones and lacks some. The sample includes fewer than 200,000 clones, 86% of them seen just once. Sequenced input: PBMCs. These receptors originate from a man between 18 and 35 years old in good health and CMV-seropositive. CDR3s include the opening cysteine and the closing phenylalanine or tryptophan. A D gene is named only where the DNA matches it firmly. Expanded clones get a size class; other rows say once, few or many, or leave the size out.

d_call	v_call	clone_size	j_call	cdr3_length	cdr3_nt	cdr3_aa
TRBD2	TRBV2	.	TRBJ2-7	17	TGTGCCAGCAGTTTGACTAGCGGGGGGGCCCCGAGCAACGAGCAGTACTTC	CASSLTSGGAPSNEQYF
.	TRBV2	few	TRBJ1-1	13	TGTGCCAGCAGTGGGCAGGGAAACACTGAAGCTTTCTTT	CASSGQGNTEAFF
TRBD1	TRBV28	.	TRBJ2-7	13	TGTGCCAGCACCCCACAGGGGACCTACGAGCAGTACTTC	CASTPQGTYEQYF
.	TRBV28	few	TRBJ2-7	14	TGTGCCAGCAGCCCCGTTCCACTGGGCTGGGAGCAGTACTTC	CASSPVPLGWEQYF
.	TRBV4-3	.	TRBJ2-3	19	TGCGCCAGCAGCCAAGAGTCATTTAGCGCACCTTCTAGCACAGATACGCAGTATTTT	CASSQESFSAPSSTDTQYF
.	TRBV19	once	TRBJ1-6	16	TGTGCCAGTAGTATTTTTTGGCGGCCTACTAATTCACCCCTCCACTTT	CASSIFWRPTNSPLHF
.	TRBV15	few	TRBJ1-5	14	TGTGCCACCAGCAGAGGAGAGAACAATCAGCCCCAGCATTTT	CATSRGENNQPQHF
TRBD2	TRBV4-2	.	TRBJ2-1	16	TGTGCCAGCAGAAATAACGGCGGGAGGCCCTCGGATGAGCAGTTCTTC	CASRNNGGRPSDEQFF
.	TRBV4-2	.	TRBJ2-5	14	TGTGCCAGCAGCCAAGAGAACATCCAAGAGACCCAGTACTTC	CASSQENIQETQYF
.	TRBV7-2	.	TRBJ2-7	14	TGTGCCAGCAGCTTAGATGGTAGCTCCTACGAGCAGTACTTC	CASSLDGSSYEQYF
TRBD1	TRBV5-4	.	TRBJ2-5	16	TGTGCCAGCAGCTCCGGGACAGGGGCGGGAAGAGAGACCCAGTACTTC	CASSSGTGAGRETQYF
.	TRBV7-3	.	TRBJ2-3	16	TGTGCCAGCAGCCCGGGAGTGGTAGCGGGCACAGATACGCAGTATTTT	CASSPGVVAGTDTQYF
.	TRBV5-1	.	TRBJ1-5	12	TGTGCCAGCAGCTTGGTGGAGGAGGCCCAGCATTTT	CASSLVEEAQHF
TRBD1	TRBV19	.	TRBJ2-3	15	TGTGCCAGTAAAGGGACGGGACAGGGGACAGATACGCAGTATTTT	CASKGTGQGTDTQYF
.	TRBV5-1	once	TRBJ2-3	14	TGCGCCAGCAGCTACGGGACTGCCACAGATACGCAGTATTTT	CASSYGTATDTQYF
.	TRBV10-1	.	TRBJ1-6	16	TGCGCCAGCAGTGAAGACCGTCACGGGTCGGGATCACCCCTCCACTTT	CASSEDRHGSGSPLHF
.	TRBV6-6	.	TRBJ1-1	13	TGTGCCAGCAGTTACAACTCGAACACTGAAGCTTTCTTT	CASSYNSNTEAFF
.	TRBV9	.	TRBJ1-2	14	TGTGCCAGCAGCGTAGATCCAACAAACTATGGCTACACCTTC	CASSVDPTNYGYTF
TRBD1	TRBV19	.	TRBJ1-2	13	TGTGCCAGTCAGGGGGGAACTCTTGATGGCTACACCTTC	CASQGGTLDGYTF
TRBD2	TRBV28	.	TRBJ2-7	17	TGTGCCAGCAGTTTATTGGGGTGGACTAGCGGGATGGAAGAGCAGTACTTC	CASSLLGWTSGMEEQYF
.	TRBV6-5	.	TRBJ2-7	14	TGTGCCAGCAGTGATAACGGGATATCCTACGAGCAGTACTTC	CASSDNGISYEQYF
.	TRBV7-2	.	TRBJ2-2	15	TGTGCCATCGTTCGGGGGACAGCGAACACCGGGGAGCTGTTTTTT	CAIVRGTANTGELFF
.	TRBV5-6	.	TRBJ2-2	15	TGTGCCAGCAGCTTGCACAGGGAGTACACCGGGGAGCTGTTTTTT	CASSLHREYTGELFF
TRBD2	TRBV30	.	TRBJ2-5	15	TGTGCCTGGTCTCTAGCGGGGACTCTCCAAGAGACCCAGTACTTC	CAWSLAGTLQETQYF
.	TRBV5-6	once	TRBJ2-1	14	TGTGCCAGCAGCTTCGGACTTTCCTACAATGAGCAGTTCTTC	CASSFGLSYNEQFF
.	TRBV29-1	.	TRBJ2-2	12	TGCAGCGTTGAAGATCGGGACGGGGAGCTGTTTTTT	CSVEDRDGELFF
TRBD1	TRBV7-9	.	TRBJ2-7	18	TGTGCCAGCAGCGTGTTGTCACGGACAGGGAGAAGGTACTACGAGCAGTACTTC	CASSVLSRTGRRYYEQYF
.	TRBV18	.	TRBJ2-2	13	TGTGCCAGCTCACCCGAGCACACCGGGGAGCTGTTTTTT	CASSPEHTGELFF
.	TRBV11-2	.	TRBJ1-2	15	TGTGCCAGCAGCTCCGGCAATAGCCAGATTCTAGGCTACACCTTC	CASSSGNSQILGYTF
.	TRBV9	.	TRBJ1-1	14	TGTGCCAGCAGCCCTCAAGTCGGGAACACTGAAGCTTTCTTT	CASSPQVGNTEAFF
TRBD1	TRBV15	.	TRBJ1-6	14	TGTGCCACCAGCAAACGACAGGGGGTGGCACCCCTCCACTTT	CATSKRQGVAPLHF
.	TRBV28	.	TRBJ2-7	14	TGTGCCAGCACTACACCGGGACAACCCTACGAGCAGTACTTC	CASTTPGQPYEQYF
TRBD1	TRBV7-2	once	TRBJ2-7	14	TGTGCCAGCAGCTCCAGGGACAGGTCCTACGAGCAGTACTTC	CASSSRDRSYEQYF
.	TRBV6-5	.	TRBJ2-7	13	TGTGCCAGCAGCCCCGGGGACTTTTACGAGCAGTACTTC	CASSPGDFYEQYF
TRBD2	TRBV5-8	.	TRBJ2-3	15	TGTGCCAGCAGCTCGGGACTAGCGGGAACGGATACGCAGTATTTT	CASSSGLAGTDTQYF
.	TRBV6-6	.	TRBJ1-5	15	TGTGCCAGCAGTTACCAACAGGGTAGCAATCAGCCCCAGCATTTT	CASSYQQGSNQPQHF
.	TRBV19	.	TRBJ2-1	17	TGTGCCAGTACCAAGGCGAAAGGGGTTAGGTCCTACAATGAGCAGTTCTTC	CASTKAKGVRSYNEQFF
.	TRBV4-2	.	TRBJ2-1	13	TGTGCCAGCAGCCAAGATGAGCCGAATGAGCAGTTCTTC	CASSQDEPNEQFF
TRBD1	TRBV5-1	few	TRBJ1-2	13	TGCGCCAGCAGCAGGGACAGGGGGGATGGCTACACCTTC	CASSRDRGDGYTF
.	TRBV11-2	.	TRBJ2-1	12	TGTGCCAGCAGATATAGCAGAACTGAGCAGTTCTTC	CASRYSRTEQFF
.	TRBV5-1	.	TRBJ2-5	14	TGCGCCAGCAGCTTTCTCTCAGGCCAAGAGACCCAGTACTTC	CASSFLSGQETQYF
.	TRBV30	once	TRBJ1-1	13	TGTGCCTGGAGTACAGGGATGAACACTGAAGCTTTCTTT	CAWSTGMNTEAFF
TRBD1	TRBV19	once	TRBJ1-1	17	TGTGCCAGTACATCCCTCTGGGACAGGGGAGGTAGCACTGAAGCTTTCTTT	CASTSLWDRGGSTEAFF
.	TRBV4-1	.	TRBJ2-2	16	TGCGCCAGCAGCCAAGTTAGTGAATCCAACACCGGGGAGCTGTTTTTT	CASSQVSESNTGELFF
.	TRBV18	.	TRBJ2-7	12	TGTGCCAGCTCACCAGGGCACCTGGAGCAGTACTTC	CASSPGHLEQYF
.	TRBV18	.	TRBJ1-1	14	TGTGCCAGCTCTCAGACTACAGAGAACACTGAAGCTTTCTTT	CASSQTTENTEAFF
.	TRBV4-1	.	TRBJ1-1	11	TGCGCCACCGGGGCCCCCGGGGGAGCTTTCTTT	CATGAPGGAFF
TRBD1	TRBV30	once	TRBJ1-2	13	TGTGCCTGGAAGAGAGGGGGCTGGTATGGCTACACCTTC	CAWKRGGWYGYTF
.	TRBV27	once	TRBJ2-1	13	TGTGCCAGCAGTTTAATTGTGGGGGCTGCGCAGTTCTTC	CASSLIVGAAQFF
.	TRBV7-2	.	TRBJ2-4	14	TGTGCCAGCAGCTTAGTCCCGGGTGGGGCCATTCAGTACTTC	CASSLVPGGAIQYF
.	TRBV30	.	TRBJ2-1	14	TGTGCCTGGAGTATCGGGTTAGGAGACAATGAGCAGTTCTTC	CAWSIGLGDNEQFF
.	TRBV18	.	TRBJ1-2	15	TGTGCCAGCTCACCAGGACTTTATGATGCCAGGGGCTACACCTTC	CASSPGLYDARGYTF
.	TRBV11-2	.	TRBJ1-2	14	TGTGCCTCCACTTCAGGACTGCCTGGAGAAGGCTACACCTTC	CASTSGLPGEGYTF
.	TRBV13	.	TRBJ1-5	13	TGTGCCAGCAGCTTAGGCTTAAGCCAGCCCCAGCATTTT	CASSLGLSQPQHF
.	TRBV4-3	many	TRBJ1-2	14	TGCGCCAGCAGCCAAGTCGGCGAAACGGGGGGCTACACCTTC	CASSQVGETGGYTF
TRBD2	TRBV6-6	.	TRBJ2-7	14	TGTGCCAGCAGTCCTAGCGGGAGCTCCTACGAGCAGTACTTC	CASSPSGSSYEQYF